The TCR beta chain described here comes from a study of T cells expressing NK-cell markers. Using the 5' RACE reads, TCRdb records one entry per CDR3 protein without DNA. The sample data list about 150,000 distinct CDR3 sequences. CDR1 LGHNT and CDR2 FRNRAP come from the germline V gene. The CDR3 extends over 17 amino acids. This clonotype originated in a man aged 18-69 years in good health. V and J are TRBV12-5 and TRBJ2-7; TCRdb's D gene call, TRBD1, goes unchecked for lack of DNA. The specimen sequenced was blood T cells: a sorted CD56 or NKG2C T cell subset, CD4+ or CD8+ T cells, or bulk PBMC T cells (not recorded which). CDR3 loop: CASGSGAGTGMGYEQYF.